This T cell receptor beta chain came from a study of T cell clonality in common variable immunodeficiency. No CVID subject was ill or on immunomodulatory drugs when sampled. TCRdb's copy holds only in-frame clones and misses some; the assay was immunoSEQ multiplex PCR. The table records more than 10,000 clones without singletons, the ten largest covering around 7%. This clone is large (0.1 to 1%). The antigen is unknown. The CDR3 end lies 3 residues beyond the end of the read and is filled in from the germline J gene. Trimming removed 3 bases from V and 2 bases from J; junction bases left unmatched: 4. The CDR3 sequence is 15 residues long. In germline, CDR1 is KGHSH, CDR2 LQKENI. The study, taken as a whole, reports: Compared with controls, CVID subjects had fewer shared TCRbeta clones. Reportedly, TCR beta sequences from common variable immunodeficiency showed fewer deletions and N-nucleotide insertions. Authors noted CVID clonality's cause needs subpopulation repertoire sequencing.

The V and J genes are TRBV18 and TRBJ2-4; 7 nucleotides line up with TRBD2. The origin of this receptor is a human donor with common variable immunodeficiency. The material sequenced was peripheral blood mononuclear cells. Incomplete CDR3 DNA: TGTGCCAGCTCACCCCGACTAGCAACCAAAAACATT. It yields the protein CASSPRLATKNI. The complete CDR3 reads CASSPRLATKNIQYF.